These 26 T cell receptor beta chains share one sample of origin, sequenced in a study of cytomegalovirus exposure and HLA in healthy donors. The study ran its PCR with 60 Vbeta and 13 Jbeta primers. Repertoires were generated with immunoSEQ multiplex PCR, while TCRdb's copy carries only in-frame clones and drops some. The table has approximately 260,000 clones, 80% to 95% seen once; the top ten hold around 1.7%. The sequencing input was PBMCs. These receptors all stem from a girl aged 2 to 10 in good health and CMV-seronegative.

For the CDR3, the DNA is TGCGCCAGCAGCTTGGAGGGGAATAGCAATCAGCCCCAGCATTTT. Protein product: CASSLEGNSNQPQHF. The chain couples TRBV5-1 to TRBJ1-5, with D maybe TRBD1 (5 bases). The length of the CDR3 is 15 residues. Trimming cost V 0 bases and J 0 bases, with 7 bases left between them. From germline, CDR1 is SGHRS and CDR2 YFSETQ.

The chain carries TRBV11-2 and TRBJ2-7; 9 bases are shared with TRBD1. The V gene end was trimmed by 5 bases and the J gene end by 0 bases; junction bases not matched to a gene: 2. The CDR3 spans 14 residues. In germline, CDR1 is SGHAT, CDR2 FQNNGV. CDR3 protein: CASSIQGASYEQYF. CDR3 DNA sequence: TGTGCCAGCAGCATACAGGGGGCCTCCTACGAGCAGTACTTC.

The count of this clone is one. The chain carries TRBV2 and TRBJ2-7; D is unclear. V dropped 6 bases and J dropped 0 bases, with 6 bases sitting between them. The CDR3 loop spans 12 amino acids. Germline lookup yields CDR1 SNHLY and CDR2 FYNNEI. As DNA, the CDR3 is TGTGCCAGCAGCCCCAGCTCCTACGAGCAGTACTTC. This encodes CASSPSSYEQYF.

The rearrangement links TRBV5-6 to TRBJ1-5; D gene ambiguous. Trimming removed 1 base at V and 0 bases at J, with 8 bases between. There are 15 residues in the CDR3. Germline assignment: CDR1 SGHDT and CDR2 YYEEEE. CDR3 sequence (DNA): TGTGCCAGCAGCTTGTATGCGCATAGCAATCAGCCCCAGCATTTT. Protein product: CASSLYAHSNQPQHF.

V is TRBV28 and J is TRBJ2-2, with 8 bases matching TRBD2. Germline assignment: CDR1 MDHEN and CDR2 SYDVKM. This CDR3 comprises 16 residues. Germline trimming cut 4 bases from V and 4 bases from J; bases unmatched to any gene: 8. Here the CDR3 DNA reads TGTGCCAGCAGTTCCCCGGCGGGGGGCCTCACCGGGGAGCTGTTTTTT. Amino acid sequence: CASSSPAGGLTGELFF. The full variable domain, completed using reference TRBV28 and TRBJ2-2, is DVKVTQSSRYLVKRTGEKVFLECVQDMDHENMFWYRQDPGLGLRLIYFSYDVKMKEKGDIPEGYSVSREKKERFSLILESASTNQTSMYLCASSSPAGGLTGELFFGEGSRLTVL.

This sequence joins TRBV5-1 and TRBJ1-6; 10 nucleotides align to TRBD1. The CDR3 is made up of 15 amino acids. The J segment lost 10 bases and the V segment lost 4 bases, leaving 8 bases of the junction unmatched. CDR1 is SGHRS, CDR2 YFSETQ, per germline. CDR3 protein: CASSPGTGVGSPLHF. DNA of the CDR3: TGCGCCAGCAGCCCCGGGACAGGGGTCGGGTCACCCCTCCACTTT.

The chain links TRBV11-2 to TRBJ2-1; TRBD2 aligns across 8 bases. Germline V gene data show CDR1 as SGHAT and CDR2 as FQNNGV. The CDR3 covers 15 residues. V lost 6 bases, J lost 2 bases, and 6 bases stayed unmatched. This chain's CDR3 is CASRGTSGTYNEQFF. The DNA of the CDR3 is TGTGCCAGCAGGGGGACTAGTGGTACCTACAATGAGCAGTTCTTC.

V is TRBV5-6 and J is TRBJ2-1; no reliable D call. The germline gives CDR1 SGHDT, CDR2 YYEEEE. Trimming stripped 4 bases from V and 6 bases from J, with 8 bases between. CDR3 length equals 12 residues. The CDR3 loop is CASSPVGNEQFF. As DNA, the CDR3 is TGTGCCAGCAGCCCGGTCGGCAATGAGCAGTTCTTC.

The V call is TRBV9, the J call TRBJ1-2; 11 bases line up with TRBD1. The CDR3 runs to 19 residues. Germline V gene sequence: CDR1 SGDLS, CDR2 YYNGEE. The V gene end was trimmed by 1 base and the J gene end by 7 bases; junction bases not matched to a gene: 18. This chain's CDR3 is CASSVWGRGQGAVFGGYTF. The DNA of the CDR3 is TGTGCCAGCAGCGTATGGGGTCGAGGACAGGGGGCGGTTTTTGGTGGCTACACCTTC.

This chain connects TRBV5-6 to TRBJ2-3; D call uncertain. CDR3 length equals 16 residues. From germline, CDR1 is SGHDT and CDR2 YYEEEE. V was pared by 1 base and J by 0 bases, with 12 bases between. CDR3 nucleotides: TGTGCCAGCAGCTTGCCCCAAGTTACTAGCACAGATACGCAGTATTTT. Its protein is CASSLPQVTSTDTQYF.

Concerning this clone itself: Other nucleotide sequences from this sample produce the same CDR3. The genes are TRBV19 and TRBJ2-1; D call uncertain. Germline V CDR1 and CDR2: LNHDA, SQIVND (reference sequence). CDR3 size: 14 residues. Trimming shortened V by 2 bases and J by 0 bases, and 5 bases separated the two germline ends. As DNA, the CDR3 is TGTGCCAGTAGTATACCGAGCTCCTACAATGAGCAGTTCTTC. Translated: CASSIPSSYNEQFF.

This sequence joins TRBV14 and TRBJ1-4; 9 nucleotides agree with TRBD1. Germline CDR1 reads SGHDN; CDR2 reads FVKESK. Losses at the gene ends were 6 bases for V and 4 bases for J; bases not matched to a gene: 3. The CDR3 loop spans 14 amino acids. In DNA, the CDR3 is TGTGCCAGCAGTCCGACAGGGGGTAATGAAAAACTGTTTTTT. Its protein is CASSPTGGNEKLFF.

The CDR3 nucleotides read TGCGCCAGCAGCTTGGGTTCCGGGACTAGCGGAACCAATGAGCAGTTCTTC. This translates into CASSLGSGTSGTNEQFF. The chain carries TRBV5-1 and TRBJ2-1, with TRBD2 matching 11 bases. The CDR3 is 17 amino acids. In germline, CDR1 is SGHRS, CDR2 YFSETQ. The V gene end was trimmed by 0 bases and the J gene end by 6 bases; junction bases not matched to a gene: 8.

This sequence joins TRBV9 and TRBJ2-7, with 10 bases that match TRBD1. V was clipped by 6 bases and J by 4 bases; unmatched bases: 4. Germline V CDR1 and CDR2: SGDLS, YYNGEE. The CDR3 has 13 amino acids. The DNA for the CDR3 is TGTGCCAGCACGGGACAGGGGAGTTACGAGCAGTACTTC. Amino acid sequence: CASTGQGSYEQYF.

This rearrangement joins TRBV20-1 to TRBJ2-1; weak D call: TRBD1 (6 bases). The germline V gene encodes CDR1 DFQATT and CDR2 SNEGSKA (reference sequence). This CDR3 is 10 amino acids long. V was cut by 6 bases and J by 10 bases, with 10 bases left in between. The CDR3 DNA reads TGCAGTGCCTCCCAGGGGGAGCAGTTCTTC. Encoded protein: CSASQGEQFF.

This clone came up once. V usage is TRBV7-9 and J usage is TRBJ2-2, with 13 bases aligning to TRBD2. In germline, CDR1 is SEHNR, CDR2 FQNEAQ (reference sequence). V was pared by 5 bases and J by 1 base, with 1 base of the junction left unmatched. CDR3 size: 16 residues. The CDR3, as DNA: TGTGCCAGCAGCCGGACTAGCGGGAGGAACACCGGGGAGCTGTTTTTT. This encodes CASSRTSGRNTGELFF.

The CDR3 sequence: CSVETGLGRTDTQYF. In DNA, the CDR3 is TGCAGCGTTGAAACAGGACTAGGGAGGACAGATACGCAGTATTTT. The genes are TRBV29-1 and TRBJ2-3, with 7 bases identical to TRBD2. CDR3 length: 15 amino acids. The V gene end was trimmed by 2 bases and the J gene end by 3 bases; junction bases not matched to a gene: 8. Germline-derived CDR1 and CDR2 are SQVTM and ANQGSEA.

The rearrangement uses TRBV11-1 and TRBJ1-2; D remains ambiguous. The CDR3 runs to 15 residues. V gave up 6 bases and J gave up 1 base, with 15 bases separating them. In germline, CDR1 is SGHAT, CDR2 FQDESV (reference sequence). The CDR3 bases are TGTGCCAGCAGGCCCCATACTACACTTAACTATGGCTACACCTTC. Translating it yields CASRPHTTLNYGYTF. The full variable domain, in which reference TRBV11-1 and TRBJ1-2 provide the parts outside the CDR3, is EAEVAQSPRYKITEKSQAVAFWCDPISGHATLYWYRQILGQGPELLVQFQDESVVDDSQLPKDRFSAERLKGVDSTLKIQPAELGDSAMYLCASRPHTTLNYGYTFGSGTRLTVV.

The chain combines TRBV11-3 with TRBJ2-3, with 14 positions matching TRBD2. Germline loops: CDR1 SGHNT, CDR2 YENEEA. V lost 5 bases, J lost 6 bases, and 7 bases stayed unmatched. The CDR3 spans 16 residues. The CDR3 DNA reads TGTGCCAGCAGCCGAGGACTAGCGGGGGGTGGCGATACGCAGTATTTT. Its translation is CASSRGLAGGGDTQYF.

This clone has more than one count but fewer than ten. The genes are TRBV5-1 and TRBJ2-7; 8 bases agree with TRBD2. The CDR3 is 15 residues long. Germline V gives CDR1 SGHRS, CDR2 YFSETQ. Losses at the gene ends were 7 bases for V and 8 bases for J; bases not matched to a gene: 17. DNA of the CDR3: TGCGCCAGCTCCTTTGTCGATCTAGCGGGTGAAAAGCAGTACTTC. Translated, it gives CASSFVDLAGEKQYF.

This chain connects TRBV28 to TRBJ2-7; no clear D. Trimming shortened V by 5 bases and J by 6 bases, and 20 bases separated the two germline ends. The CDR3 is 15 amino acids. Germline V gives CDR1 MDHEN, CDR2 SYDVKM. As DNA, the CDR3 is TGTGCCAGCAGTGAAGCCTTCGGTAGTTATGTCGAGCAGTACTTC. Translated, it gives CASSEAFGSYVEQYF.

The chain combines TRBV10-3 with TRBJ1-1; 7 bases are shared with TRBD1. Germline CDR1 is ENHRY and CDR2 is SYGVKD. V lost 6 bases to trimming and J lost 3 bases; unmatched junction nucleotides: 1. The CDR3 extends over 12 amino acids. As DNA, the CDR3 is TGTGCCATCAGCGACAGGGACACTGAAGCTTTCTTT. This gives the protein CAISDRDTEAFF.

V and J are TRBV7-6 and TRBJ2-2; 13 nucleotides agree with TRBD2. V shed 3 bases and J 6 bases; nucleotides not matched to a gene: 4. This CDR3 region has 16 residues. Per the germline V gene, CDR1 is SGHVS and CDR2 is FNYEAQ. The CDR3 is CASSLGTSGTAGELFF. The CDR3 coding sequence is TGTGCCAGCAGCTTGGGGACTAGCGGGACCGCCGGGGAGCTGTTTTTT.

This clone was detected once. J is TRBJ2-7 and V is TRBV6-6, with no clear D. The CDR3 contains 12 residues. In germline, CDR1 is MNHNY, CDR2 SVGAGI (reference sequence). V was pared by 5 bases and J by 3 bases, with 8 bases between. The CDR3 here is CASSGVYYEQYF. The DNA for the CDR3 is TGTGCCAGCAGTGGTGTCTACTACGAGCAGTACTTC.

V and J are TRBV5-8 and TRBJ1-1; the match to TRBD1 covers 8 bases. CDR1 is SGHTS and CDR2 is YDEGEE in the germline V gene. The V and J ends lost 4 bases and 4 bases, in that order; junction bases with no gene match: 6. CDR3 length equals 14 residues. The CDR3: CASSQDRVRTEAFF. As DNA, the CDR3 is TGTGCCAGCAGCCAGGACAGGGTCCGCACTGAAGCTTTCTTT.

The rearrangement joins TRBV18 to TRBJ1-4; a weak D match, TRBD1 (5 bases). Germline assignment: CDR1 KGHSH and CDR2 LQKENI. The CDR3 totals 17 residues. Trimming stripped 0 bases from V and 8 bases from J, with 19 bases between. The CDR3 region has the DNA TGTGCCAGCTCACCACCCGAAGTGGGGGAGGTTTACGAAAAACTGTTTTTT. This gives the protein CASSPPEVGEVYEKLFF.